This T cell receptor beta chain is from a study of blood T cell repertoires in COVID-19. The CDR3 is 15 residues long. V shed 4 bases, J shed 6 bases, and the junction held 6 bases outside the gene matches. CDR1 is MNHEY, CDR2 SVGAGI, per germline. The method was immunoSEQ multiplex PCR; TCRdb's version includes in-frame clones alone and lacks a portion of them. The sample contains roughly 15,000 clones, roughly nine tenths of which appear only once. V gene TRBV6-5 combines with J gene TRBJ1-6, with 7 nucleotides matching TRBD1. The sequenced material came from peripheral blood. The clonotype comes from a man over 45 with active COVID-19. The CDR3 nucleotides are TGTGCCAGCAGTTTTCAGACAGGGCGTAATTCACCCCTCCACTTT. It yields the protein CASSFQTGRNSPLHF.